One and the same sample provided the 21 T cell receptor beta chains below, sequenced in a study of OX40 agonist ivuxolimab in advanced cancers. Generated by immunoSEQ multiplex PCR, the TCRdb table keeps only in-frame clones and is missing some. The sample has under 85,000 clones; 60% to 80% are singletons. The input for sequencing was CD4+ or CD8+ T cells sorted from blood, taken in a trial of the OX40 agonist ivuxolimab. The receptors derive from an adult with an advanced solid tumor such as melanoma, head and neck, liver or kidney cancer.

This chain joins TRBV5-1 and TRBJ2-1, with 10 positions matching TRBD2. The CDR3 extends over 15 amino acids. Germline loops: CDR1 SGHRS, CDR2 YFSETQ. V lost 7 bases and J lost 2; bases outside the gene matches: 6. This CDR3 reads CASRLAGATYNEQFF. The CDR3 bases are TGCGCCAGCCGCCTAGCGGGAGCCACCTACAATGAGCAGTTCTTC.

CDR3 protein: CASSLGGTQYF. CDR3 nucleotide sequence: TGTGCCAGCAGTTTAGGCGGTACGCAGTATTTT. The V gene is TRBV27, the J gene TRBJ2-3; D is unresolved. The CDR3 is 11 residues long. The V end lost 2 bases, the J end lost 8 bases, and 5 bases lay between the germline ends. The germline V gene has CDR1 MNHEY and CDR2 SMNVEV (reference sequence).

The chain combines TRBV7-2 with TRBJ1-4, with D perhaps TRBD1 (6 bases). Trimming took off 5 bases at V and 8 bases at J, with 18 bases between the two ends. The CDR3 is 15 residues long. CDR1 SGHTA and CDR2 FQGNSA come from the germline V gene. CDR3 sequence: CASSPPAGEGEKLFF. The DNA for the CDR3 is TGTGCCAGCAGCCCACCCGCAGGGGAGGGAGAAAAACTGTTTTTT. The variable domain in full, completed from reference TRBV7-2 and TRBJ1-4, reads GAGVSQSPSNKVTEKGKDVELRCDPISGHTALYWYRQSLGQGLEFLIYFQGNSAPDKSGLPSDRFSAERTGGSVSTLTIQRTQQEDSAVYLCASSPPAGEGEKLFFGSGTQLSVL.

The rearrangement joins TRBV6-1 to TRBJ1-2; weak D call: TRBD1 (6 bases). V lost 0 bases, J lost 1 base, and 18 bases lay in between. The germline V gene has CDR1 MNHNS and CDR2 SASEGT. The CDR3 has 18 amino acids. CDR3 coding DNA: TGTGCCAGCAGTGAAGCCTCATTTGGGGGGGCTGATAACTATGGCTACACCTTC. It is translated as CASSEASFGGADNYGYTF.

V usage is TRBV6-1 and J usage is TRBJ1-2, with 8 bases identical to TRBD1. V shed 6 bases and J 7 bases; nucleotides not matched to a gene: 10. Germline V CDR1 and CDR2: MNHNS, SASEGT. This CDR3 has 14 residues. CDR3 region: CASSGQGTSAGYTF. CDR3 coding DNA: TGTGCCAGCAGCGGACAGGGAACATCTGCTGGCTACACCTTC.

The J gene is TRBJ2-6, the V gene TRBV5-8; D is unclear. The germline V gene has CDR1 SGHTS and CDR2 YDEGEE. Trimming removed 0 bases from V and 1 base from J, with 8 bases in between. The CDR3 loop spans 16 amino acids. The CDR3 region is CASSLGPSSGANVLTF. In nucleotides, the CDR3 is TGTGCCAGCAGCTTGGGACCTTCGTCTGGGGCCAACGTCCTGACTTTC.

The chain links TRBV6-5 to TRBJ2-5; 7 positions match TRBD2. V gave up 6 bases and J gave up 4 bases; unmatched junction bases: 8. This CDR3 has 14 residues. Looked up from germline, CDR1 is MNHEY and CDR2 is SVGAGI. The CDR3 spells CASSRRGLPETQYF. The DNA of the CDR3 is TGTGCCAGCAGCCGTAGGGGACTACCAGAGACCCAGTACTTC.

The chain joins TRBV6-5 to TRBJ1-1; no firm D call. Germline CDR1 and CDR2: MNHEY and SVGAGI. Trimming stripped 6 bases from V and 1 base from J, with 12 bases between. This CDR3 contains 14 residues. CDR3: CASRRSRQNTEAFF. The CDR3 DNA reads as TGTGCCAGCAGACGCTCGAGGCAGAACACTGAAGCTTTCTTT.

The V gene is TRBV6-1, the J gene TRBJ2-7; no firm D call. The CDR3 runs 16 residues. V lost 3 bases, J lost 0 bases, and 15 bases lay in between. From germline, CDR1 is MNHNS and CDR2 SASEGT. The CDR3 loop is CASSDRRKLHSYEQYF. In DNA form, the CDR3 reads TGTGCCAGCAGTGACCGACGGAAACTCCACTCCTACGAGCAGTACTTC.

The gene calls are TRBV5-1 and TRBJ2-3; D gene unclear. This CDR3 comprises 14 residues. Germline CDR1 and CDR2: SGHRS and YFSETQ. Trimming stripped 0 bases from V and 0 bases from J, with 5 bases between. The CDR3 protein is CASSLDGSTDTQYF. The CDR3 DNA follows: TGCGCCAGCAGCTTGGATGGAAGCACAGATACGCAGTATTTT.

Comment on this clone: At one end the junction does not follow the germline gene, possibly because of a read error. The CDR3 loop reads CATSRGASYEQYF. DNA for the CDR3: TGTGCCACCAGCCGCGGGGCATCCTACGAGCAGTACTTC. This sequence joins TRBV5-4 and TRBJ2-7, with D possibly TRBD2 on 6 matching bases. The CDR3 sequence is 13 residues long. Looked up from germline, CDR1 is SGHNT and CDR2 is YYREEE (reference sequence).

The genes are TRBV6-1 and TRBJ1-4, with unresolved D. The V end lost 2 bases, the J end lost 7 bases, and 5 bases lay between the germline ends. Germline V gene sequence: CDR1 MNHNS, CDR2 SASEGT. This CDR3 has 12 residues. DNA of the CDR3: TGTGCCAGCAGTGAAAACCGTGAAAAACTGTTTTTT. Amino acids: CASSENREKLFF.

The genes are TRBV6-5 and TRBJ1-1, with D possibly TRBD1 on 6 matching bases. Trimming removed 5 bases at V and 3 bases at J, with 16 bases between. The germline V gene has CDR1 MNHEY and CDR2 SVGAGI. This CDR3 comprises 15 residues. CDR3 sequence (DNA): TGTGCCAGCAGTAAAGGGGGATTCACGGACACTGAAGCTTTCTTT. It encodes CASSKGGFTDTEAFF.

Details on this clone: At one end, the junction sequence differs from germline, possibly due to a read error. The chain recombines TRBV19 with TRBJ2-7; weak D call: TRBD2 (5 bases). Germline assignment: CDR1 LNHDA and CDR2 SQIVND (reference sequence). The CDR3 loop spans 15 amino acids. The chain's CDR3 is CVSTPPQRASYEQYF. Written as DNA, the CDR3 is TGTGTCAGTACCCCCCCACAGAGGGCCTCCTACGAGCAGTACTTC.

This chain uses TRBV5-1 with TRBJ2-7; D is possibly TRBD2 (5 bases). V was pared by 5 bases and J by 2 bases, with 8 bases between. The CDR3 is 12 residues long. The germline CDR1 and CDR2 sequences are SGHRS and YFSETQ. In nucleotides, the CDR3 is TGCGCCAGCAGTCTCGGGGCCTACGAGCAGTACTTC. The encoded protein is CASSLGAYEQYF.

This clone was seen a single time. The rearrangement joins TRBV6-1 to TRBJ1-2; D is uncertain. V was cut by 1 base and J by 5 bases, with 5 bases left in between. The germline V gene has CDR1 MNHNS and CDR2 SASEGT. This CDR3 has 12 amino acids. CDR3 DNA: TGTGCCAGCAGTGAAGACTTTTATGGCTACACCTTC. Its protein product is CASSEDFYGYTF.

The chain links TRBV11-2 to TRBJ2-3; the D is unclear. The CDR3 runs 15 residues. V was cut by 5 bases and J by 3 bases, with 15 bases left in between. Germline CDR1 reads SGHAT; CDR2 reads FQNNGV. The CDR3 loop reads CASSLLIRATDTQYF. The CDR3 DNA follows: TGTGCCAGCAGCCTCCTCATAAGAGCGACAGATACGCAGTATTTT.

V gene TRBV29-1 combines with J gene TRBJ2-6; D call uncertain. This CDR3 has 13 residues. Trimming took off 3 bases at V and 2 bases at J, with 5 bases between the two ends. Germline CDR1 and CDR2: SQVTM and ANQGSEA. The CDR3 region is CSVDPTGANVLTF. As DNA, the CDR3 is TGCAGCGTTGATCCCACTGGGGCCAACGTCCTGACTTTC. Based on the CDR3 plus reference TRBV29-1 and TRBJ2-6, the full variable domain is SAVISQKPSRDICQRGTSLTIQCQVDSQVTMMFWYRQQPGQSLTLIATANQGSEATYESGFVIDKFPISRPNLTFSTLTVSNMSPEDSSIYLCSVDPTGANVLTFGAGSRLTVL.

The chain uses TRBV7-2 and TRBJ1-2, with 12 bases lining up with TRBD1. The CDR3 has 16 residues. With 6 bases clipped from V and 6 bases from J, the junction kept 11 bases outside the gene matches. CDR1 is SGHTA and CDR2 is FQGNSA in the germline V gene. The CDR3 sequence: CASRLLRGQGADGYTF. CDR3 sequence (DNA): TGTGCCAGCAGGCTCCTCCGGGGACAGGGGGCTGATGGCTACACCTTC.

This clone was detected a few times. The rearrangement joins TRBV29-1 to TRBJ1-1; 10 nucleotides match TRBD1. Germline-derived CDR1 and CDR2 are SQVTM and ANQGSEA. The V segment lost 4 bases and the J segment 5 bases; nucleotides outside the gene matches: 4. This CDR3 is 13 amino acids long. This CDR3 is CSVGDRGGTEAFF. Here the CDR3 DNA reads TGCAGCGTTGGGGACAGGGGCGGTACTGAAGCTTTCTTT. The full variable domain, in which reference TRBV29-1 and TRBJ1-1 provide the parts outside the CDR3, is SAVISQKPSRDICQRGTSLTIQCQVDSQVTMMFWYRQQPGQSLTLIATANQGSEATYESGFVIDKFPISRPNLTFSTLTVSNMSPEDSSIYLCSVGDRGGTEAFFGQGTRLTVV.

A few counts support this clone. This chain links TRBV27 with TRBJ2-1, with D possibly being TRBD2 (6 bases). CDR1 and CDR2 from the germline V gene are MNHEY and SMNVEV (reference sequence). The ends were cut back, 0 bases at V and 4 bases at J, with 16 bases in the middle. The CDR3 is 17 residues long. CDR3 nucleotides: TGTGCCAGCAGTTTATCGATCTGGCAGGGAGGTTACAATGAGCAGTTCTTC. This translates into CASSLSIWQGGYNEQFF.